These 7 T cell receptor beta chains were sequenced from one sample in a study of shared clonotypes between healthy human individuals. Only in-frame clones appear in the TCRdb table, and some are missing; sequencing was by immunoSEQ multiplex PCR. The table shows approximately 740,000 clones, with around 72% occurring only once. Sequencing used memory CD4+ T cells sorted from blood. Subset denoted: CD45RA-negative fraction. These receptors were taken from a woman aged 25 to 45 in good health.

In regard to this clone: This CDR3 is also generated by other DNA sequences in the sample. This chain uses TRBV5-4 with TRBJ1-3, with 7 bases aligning to TRBD1. The junction had 6 bases not matched to a gene; V was cut back by 4 bases and J by 5 bases. The CDR3 covers 14 residues. Germline V CDR1 and CDR2: SGHNT, YYREEE (reference sequence). The CDR3 nucleotides are TGTGCCAGCAGCCTCGACAGGGCCCGAAACACCATATATTTT. As protein: CASSLDRARNTIYF.

This chain joins TRBV6-1 and TRBJ2-3, with D unresolved. The germline V gene encodes CDR1 MNHNS and CDR2 SASEGT. This CDR3 comprises 14 residues. The ends were cut back, 3 bases at V and 0 bases at J, with 7 bases in the middle. The CDR3 bases are TGTGCCAGCAGTGATTTTACTAGCACAGATACGCAGTATTTT. This encodes CASSDFTSTDTQYF.

The rearrangement links TRBV2 to TRBJ2-3; either TRBD1 or TRBD2 may fit D (5 bases each). The V gene's germline CDR1 is SNHLY and CDR2 FYNNEI. V lost 6 bases and J lost 5, with 15 bases in between. This CDR3 comprises 14 residues. CDR3 amino acids: CASRGDRSLDTQYF. In nucleotides, the CDR3 is TGTGCCAGCAGGGGGGACCGATCGCTAGATACGCAGTATTTT.

V usage is TRBV18 and J usage is TRBJ2-5; tentative D call: TRBD2 (5 bases). Trimming took off 2 bases at V and 4 bases at J, with 14 bases between the two ends. The CDR3 loop spans 15 amino acids. The V gene's germline CDR1 is KGHSH and CDR2 LQKENI. The CDR3 bases are TGTGCCAGCTCACCAAATGTCGCTGGGAGAGAGACCCAGTACTTC. Its translation is CASSPNVAGRETQYF.

This clone was observed at least ten times. V usage is TRBV11-2 and J usage is TRBJ2-2, with D perhaps matching TRBD1 (6 bases). The CDR3 is 15 residues long. From germline, CDR1 is SGHAT and CDR2 FQNNGV. Trimming shortened V by 3 bases and J by 1 base, and 9 bases separated the two germline ends. Here the CDR3 DNA reads TGTGCCAGCAGCTTCTGGGGACAGAACACCGGGGAGCTGTTTTTT. Amino acid sequence: CASSFWGQNTGELFF.

The J gene is TRBJ2-1, the V gene TRBV12-5; 14 nucleotides agree with TRBD2. This CDR3 has 18 residues. Germline CDR1 is LGHNT and CDR2 is FRNRAP. Losses at the gene ends were 6 bases for V and 3 bases for J; bases not matched to a gene: 10. The CDR3 DNA sequence: TGTGCTAGTGGCGCCGGGACTAGCGGGAGAGTGGACTACAATGAGCAGTTCTTC. Protein: CASGAGTSGRVDYNEQFF.

The rearrangement uses TRBV28 and TRBJ2-7, with a weak D call TRBD2 (7 bases). The germline gives CDR1 MDHEN, CDR2 SYDVKM. The CDR3 is made up of 14 amino acids. V was clipped by 1 base and J by 3 bases, with 10 bases between them. CDR3 DNA sequence: TGTGCCAGCAGTTTATACAGGGAGGGCTACGAGCAGTACTTC. It encodes CASSLYREGYEQYF.